This TCR beta chain was captured by sequencing in a study of T cell clonotyping in hematopoietic cell transplantation. Study-wide points: At the given depth, recipient repertoires were over 95% de novo clonotypes. Cells were unsorted, so CD4 and CD8 contributions were not separated. Higher Inverse Simpson Index values in graft donor and pretransplant recipient predicted broader posttransplant TCR diversity.

Points on this clone: As yet, its antigen is unknown.

V lost 0 bases to trimming and J lost 1 base, with 10 bases between them. This CDR3 has 15 amino acids. The V gene's germline CDR1 is SGHRS and CDR2 YFSETQ. Here immunoSEQ multiplex PCR was the method, and the copy in TCRdb shows in-frame clones only, minus some. Here the sample spans nearly 5,500 clones, roughly 74% being singletons. The sequence derives from a male patient aged 55 to 70 who had an allogeneic stem cell transplant from an unrelated donor, so the T cells may come from the graft donor. Some clones in this sample may be carry-over from other donors' samples. Sequencing was performed on peripheral blood mononuclear cells, taken 30 days after allogeneic stem cell transplant. The chain uses TRBV5-1 and TRBJ2-5, with D possibly TRBD1 on 6 matching bases. The CDR3 nucleotides are TGCGCCAGCAGCTTGGGGCAGGGGTTCCAAGAGACCCAGTACTTC. It codes for CASSLGQGFQETQYF.